This T cell receptor (beta chain) is drawn from a study of T cell repertoires in cytomegalovirus infection. Study at large: It was the public TCR beta signatures that indicated both CMV infection and matching HLA type.

Study outcomes and limitations: The ex vivo response showed dominance by HLA-C-restricted CMV-specific TCR beta clonotypes.

With regard to this clonotype: The antigen is not known.

Looked up from germline, CDR1 is MNHEY and CDR2 is SVGEGT. The CDR3 sequence is 15 residues long. V lost 7 bases, J lost 6 bases, and 19 bases lay in between. TCRdb passed the reads through MiXCR, listing each CDR3 protein once. Of hundreds of thousands of distinct CDR3 sequences listed, around 32% are singletons. The rearrangement uses TRBV6-2 or TRBV6-3 and TRBJ2-4, with D perhaps matching TRBD2 (7 bases). The TCR comes from a human donor in good health (CMV status not recorded). Some clones in this sample may be carry-over from other donors' samples. The sequencing sample was made of PBMCs. The CDR3 spells CASTPRGGAGNIQYF. Here the CDR3 DNA reads TGTGCCAGCACCCCGAGGGGGGGGGCGGGAAACATTCAGTACTTC.